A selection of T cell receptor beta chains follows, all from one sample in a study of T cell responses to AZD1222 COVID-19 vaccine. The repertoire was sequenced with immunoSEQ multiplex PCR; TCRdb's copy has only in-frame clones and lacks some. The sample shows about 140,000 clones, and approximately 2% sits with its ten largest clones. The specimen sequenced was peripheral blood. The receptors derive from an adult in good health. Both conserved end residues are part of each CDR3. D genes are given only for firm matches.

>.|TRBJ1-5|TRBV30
TGTGCCTGGAGTGACAGTAATAGTCAGCCCCAGCATTTT
CAWSDSNSQPQHF
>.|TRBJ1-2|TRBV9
TGTGCCAGCATCAAGGGGAGGGATGGCTACACCTTC
CASIKGRDGYTF
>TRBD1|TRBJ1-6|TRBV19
TGTGCCAGTAGTCCCCTACAGGGGGCATCGAATTCACCCCTCCACTTT
CASSPLQGASNSPLHF
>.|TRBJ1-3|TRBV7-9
TGTGCCAGCAGCTTAGAGGCAGGGGTCGGAAACACCATATATTTT
CASSLEAGVGNTIYF
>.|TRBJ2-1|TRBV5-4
TGTGCCAGCAGCCCCGGGACGGCTTACAATGAGCAGTTCTTC
CASSPGTAYNEQFF
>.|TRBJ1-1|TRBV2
TGTGCCAGCAGTACCCAAGCGGCTGAAGCTTTCTTT
CASSTQAAEAFF
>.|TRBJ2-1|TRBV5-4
TGTGCCAGCAGCTTTTGGGGGTGGCGGTCTAATGAGCAGTTCTTC
CASSFWGWRSNEQFF
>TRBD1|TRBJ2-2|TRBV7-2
TGTGCCAGCAGCTTAGTTGGGACAGGGAACACCGGGGAGCTGTTTTTT
CASSLVGTGNTGELFF
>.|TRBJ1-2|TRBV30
TGTGCCTGGAGTGTCATGGGGGCCTGGGGCTACACCTTC
CAWSVMGAWGYTF
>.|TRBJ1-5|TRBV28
TGTGCCAGCATCTCGCGAAGGGTGGGGGGGCAGCCCCAGCATTTT
CASISRRVGGQPQHF
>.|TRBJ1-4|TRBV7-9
TGTGCCAGCAGCGCGTGGGACGGTCTAGGGTTTAAACTGTTTTTT
CASSAWDGLGFKLFF
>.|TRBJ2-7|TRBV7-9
TGTGCCAGCAGCTTAGTAACTGGGACGGATAGCTCCTACGAGCAGTACTTC
CASSLVTGTDSSYEQYF
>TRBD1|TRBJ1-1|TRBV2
TGTGCCAGCAGGGGACAGGGCCTGATGAACACTGAAGCTTTCTTT
CASRGQGLMNTEAFF
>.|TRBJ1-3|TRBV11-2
TGTGCCAGCAGCTCTGCTCCTCTGACAGACATATCTGGAAACACCATATATTTT
CASSSAPLTDISGNTIYF
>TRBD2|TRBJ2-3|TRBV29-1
TGCAGCGTCGTGGGGACTAGCGGGGACACAGATACGCAGTATTTT
CSVVGTSGDTDTQYF
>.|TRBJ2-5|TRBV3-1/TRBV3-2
TGTGCCAGCAGCCAAAGCTGGGCCCAGTACTTC
CASSQSWAQYF
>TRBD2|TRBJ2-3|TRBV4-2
TGTGCCAGCAGCCCTAGCGGGGGGGCTTCGGGAGATACGCAGTATTTT
CASSPSGGASGDTQYF
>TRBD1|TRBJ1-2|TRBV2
TGTGCCAGCAGTCTCGGGACAGCCCCAATGGGGTATGGCTACACCTTC
CASSLGTAPMGYGYTF
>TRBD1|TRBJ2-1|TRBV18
TGTGCCAGCTCCCCAAAGACAGGGGCGAATGAGCAGTTCTTC
CASSPKTGANEQFF
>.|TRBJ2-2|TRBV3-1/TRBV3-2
TGTGCCAGCAGCCAAGTGCCAGGCGGGGAGCTGTTTTTT
CASSQVPGGELFF
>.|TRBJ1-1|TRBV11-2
TGTGCCAGCAGCTTCCCAACAGGGATTTGGTTTGACGCTGAAGCTTTCTTT
CASSFPTGIWFDAEAFF
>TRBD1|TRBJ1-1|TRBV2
TGTGCCAGCACGGTAGGGACAGTACTGATTAGGACTGAAGCTTTCTTT
CASTVGTVLIRTEAFF
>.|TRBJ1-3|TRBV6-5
TGTGCCAGCATCGTCGGGACCACTGGAAACACCATATATTTT
CASIVGTTGNTIYF
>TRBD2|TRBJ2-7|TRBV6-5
TGTGCCAGCAGCCCGCTAGCGGGGGCCTCCTACGAGCAGTACTTC
CASSPLAGASYEQYF
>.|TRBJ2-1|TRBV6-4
TGTGCCAGCAGTGACGGGTATGGGGCTAGTGGGGACCCTGAGCAGTTCTTC
CASSDGYGASGDPEQFF
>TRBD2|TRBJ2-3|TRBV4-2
TGTGCCAGCAGCCAAGGGACTAGCGGGGGGGCAGATACGCAGTATTTT
CASSQGTSGGADTQYF
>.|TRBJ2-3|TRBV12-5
TGTGCTAGTGGTTTGGTACTGCAGGGGCGAAGCACAGATACGCAGTATTTT
CASGLVLQGRSTDTQYF
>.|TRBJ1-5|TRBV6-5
TGTGCCAGCAGTTCTCAGGCAAATAGCAATCAGCCCCAGCATTTT
CASSSQANSNQPQHF
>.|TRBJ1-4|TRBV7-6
TGTGCCAGCAGCCCAGGTCGGGCTAACCCTAATGAAAAACTGTTTTTT
CASSPGRANPNEKLFF
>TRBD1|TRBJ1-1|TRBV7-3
TGTGCCAGCAGCTTGGTACAGGGGGCTGAAGCTTTCTTT
CASSLVQGAEAFF
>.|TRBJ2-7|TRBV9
TGTGCCAGCAGCCAATCGGGCGGGAACTACGAGCAGTACTTC
CASSQSGGNYEQYF
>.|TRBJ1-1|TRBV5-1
TGCGCCAGCAGCCCGACAGGCGGGTGGACTGAAGCTTTCTTT
CASSPTGGWTEAFF
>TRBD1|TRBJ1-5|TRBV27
TGTGCCAGCAGTCATACAGGGGCCCGCAATCAGCCCCAGCATTTT
CASSHTGARNQPQHF
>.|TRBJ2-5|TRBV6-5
TGTGCCAGCAGTTACTCGAACCGGGGGGCCGGAGAGACCCAGTACTTC
CASSYSNRGAGETQYF
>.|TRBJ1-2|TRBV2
TGTGCCAGCAGCTCCAGGGGAGCTAACTATGGCTACACCTTC
CASSSRGANYGYTF
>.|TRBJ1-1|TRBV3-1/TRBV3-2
TGTGCCAGCAGGGACGAGGGGGTGACTGAAGCTTTCTTT
CASRDEGVTEAFF
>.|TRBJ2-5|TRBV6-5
TGTGCCAGCGGCCCCCGTCCAGCCCCGTACTTC
CASGPRPAPYF